Shown below are 23 T cell receptor beta chains from a single sample sequenced in a study of blood T cell repertoires in COVID-19. TCRdb's copy holds only in-frame clones and misses some; the assay was immunoSEQ multiplex PCR. The table records 250,000 to 350,000 clones, 75% to 90% of them present only once. Sequencing was carried out using peripheral blood. The source is a woman between 50 and 59 years old with COVID-19, enrolled during active disease.

The chain couples TRBV5-1 to TRBJ2-1, with TRBD2 matching over 8 bases. J was trimmed by 4 bases and V by 5 bases; bases with no gene match: 8. CDR1 is SGHRS and CDR2 is YFSETQ in the germline V gene. The CDR3 has 15 amino acids. This chain's CDR3 is CASSDGIAGYNEQFF. DNA for the CDR3: TGCGCCAGCAGTGACGGGATAGCGGGGTACAATGAGCAGTTCTTC.

This clone showed up many times. The chain is built from TRBV19 and TRBJ1-3; 7 bases are a match to TRBD1. With V trimmed by 9 bases and J by 4 bases, 12 bases remained unmatched. The germline V gene has CDR1 LNHDA and CDR2 SQIVND (reference sequence). CDR3 length: 15 residues. This CDR3 is CASMDRSTPGNTIYF. In DNA form, the CDR3 reads TGTGCCAGCATGGACAGGTCAACCCCCGGAAACACCATATATTTT.

This rearrangement joins TRBV11-2 to TRBJ1-2; 7 bases agree with TRBD1. Germline V gene lookup returns CDR1 SGHAT and CDR2 FQNNGV. This CDR3 contains 13 residues. With 5 bases clipped from V and 4 bases from J, the junction kept 4 bases outside the gene matches. The CDR3 DNA sequence: TGTGCCAGCAGCGCCGGGACAGCCTATGGCTACACCTTC. Residues: CASSAGTAYGYTF.

The gene calls are TRBV9 and TRBJ2-2; 7 nucleotides align to TRBD1. After removal of 0 bases from V and 5 bases from J, the junction contained 10 bases not matched to a gene. CDR1 and CDR2 from the germline V gene are SGDLS and YYNGEE. This CDR3 region has 17 residues. The CDR3 is CASSVGPQGLRTGELFF. The DNA for the CDR3 is TGTGCCAGCAGCGTAGGGCCACAGGGGCTGAGGACCGGGGAGCTGTTTTTT. The whole variable domain, remainder taken from reference TRBV9 and TRBJ2-2, is DSGVTQTPKHLITATGQRVTLRCSPRSGDLSVYWYQQSLDQGLQFLIQYYNGEERAKGNILERFSAQQFPDLHSELNLSSLELGDSALYFCASSVGPQGLRTGELFFGEGSRLTVL.

The gene calls are TRBV7-2 and TRBJ1-1; possibly TRBD1 for D (5 bases). Trimming stripped 1 base from V and 2 bases from J, with 11 bases between. The CDR3 spans 15 residues. CDR1 and CDR2 (germline): SGHTA, FQGNSA. In DNA, the CDR3 is TGTGCCAGCAGCTTAGTCAGGGCGGTCAACACTGAAGCTTTCTTT. Amino acid sequence: CASSLVRAVNTEAFF. Drawing the rest from reference TRBV7-2 and TRBJ1-1, the complete variable domain is GAGVSQSPSNKVTEKGKDVELRCDPISGHTALYWYRQSLGQGLEFLIYFQGNSAPDKSGLPSDRFSAERTGGSVSTLTIQRTQQEDSAVYLCASSLVRAVNTEAFFGQGTRLTVV.

The V call is TRBV4-2, the J call TRBJ2-1; D perhaps matches TRBD2 (6 bases). V was clipped by 4 bases and J by 7 bases, with 20 bases between them. The germline V gene has CDR1 LGHNA and CDR2 YNFKEQ. The CDR3 has 16 residues. The CDR3 nucleotides are TGTGCCAGCAGCCTACCCCCGGGGCAGGGAGGTAATGAGCAGTTCTTC. Amino acids: CASSLPPGQGGNEQFF.

This chain links TRBV23-1 with TRBJ2-1; no reliable D call. TRBV23-1 has ORF status, its function being uncertain. The length of the CDR3 is 12 residues. V was shortened by 10 bases and J by 9 bases, with 16 bases between the two germline ends. The CDR3 region has the DNA TGCGCCAAAAGCCCTAGAAGTCCTGAGCAGTTCTTC. Its translation: CAKSPRSPEQFF.

V gene TRBV5-1 combines with J gene TRBJ2-7; D is possibly TRBD2 (6 bases). The CDR3 is 12 amino acids. The ends were cut back, 0 bases at V and 7 bases at J, with 8 bases in the middle. Germline V gene data show CDR1 as SGHRS and CDR2 as YFSETQ. The CDR3 DNA follows: TGCGCCAGCAGCTTGGAGGAGGGGGAGCAGTACTTC. Residues: CASSLEEGEQYF.

This clone was counted a few times. The chain couples TRBV7-8 to TRBJ2-7, with 10 bases lining up with TRBD1. The CDR3 sequence is 13 residues long. Germline CDR1 SGHVS, CDR2 FQNEAQ. The ends lost 4 bases at V and 12 bases at J; junction bases unmatched: 9. The CDR3 bases are TGTGCCAGCAGCTCGAGGATTGGGACAGGGGTGTACTTC. It is translated as CASSSRIGTGVYF.

This clone has a single count. The gene calls are TRBV2 and TRBJ1-3; a possible D gene is TRBD1 (6 bases). Per the germline V gene, CDR1 is SNHLY and CDR2 is FYNNEI. The CDR3 length is 13 residues. V lost 7 bases, J lost 4 bases, and 11 bases lay in between. In nucleotides, the CDR3 is TGTGCCAGCAATACAGGGCCCGGAAACACCATATATTTT. This translates into CASNTGPGNTIYF.

This clone was seen once. V and J are TRBV4-1 and TRBJ2-7; no definite D call. Germline V gene lookup returns CDR1 MGHRA and CDR2 YSYEKL. The CDR3 has 16 amino acids. Trimming took 0 bases from V and 4 from J, leaving 16 bases between them. This CDR3 is CASSQETQPKLYEQYF. The CDR3 DNA is TGCGCCAGCAGCCAAGAGACTCAACCTAAACTATACGAGCAGTACTTC.

The chain is built from TRBV5-4 and TRBJ2-7; D is possibly TRBD2 (7 bases). Trimming pared 1 base from V and 9 bases from J, leaving 17 bases between. Germline lookup yields CDR1 SGHNT and CDR2 YYREEE (reference sequence). The CDR3 length is 14 residues. The CDR3 region is CASSLNREGLGQYF. The CDR3 DNA follows: TGTGCCAGCAGCTTGAACAGGGAGGGACTGGGGCAGTACTTC.

CDR3 DNA: TGTGCCAGCAGTTTTAGGGGGAGAGCAACTAATGAAAAACTGTTTTTT. This codes for CASSFRGRATNEKLFF. V gene TRBV28 combines with J gene TRBJ1-4; possibly TRBD1 for D (6 bases). CDR3 length: 16 amino acids. CDR1 is MDHEN, CDR2 SYDVKM, per germline. The ends were cut back, 3 bases at V and 0 bases at J, with 11 bases in the middle.

The chain links TRBV27 to TRBJ1-1; D gene unclear. The CDR3 has 16 amino acids. CDR1 is MNHEY, CDR2 SMNVEV, per germline (reference sequence). Trimming left V 3 bases short and J 0 bases short, with 14 bases between. The CDR3, as DNA: TGTGCCAGCAGTTTTGGAGTTATTTTCATGAACACTGAAGCTTTCTTT. It yields the protein CASSFGVIFMNTEAFF.

V and J are TRBV5-1 and TRBJ2-3; D remains unclear. The germline V gene has CDR1 SGHRS and CDR2 YFSETQ. The ends were cut back, 4 bases at V and 2 bases at J, with 5 bases in the middle. The CDR3 runs to 12 residues. CDR3 sequence reads: CASSLPTDTQYF. DNA of the CDR3: TGCGCCAGCAGCCTACCCACAGATACGCAGTATTTT.

This clone showed up just once. The V call is TRBV25-1, the J call TRBJ2-7; TRBD1 agrees at 9 bases. This CDR3 contains 17 residues. The V gene's germline CDR1 is MGHDK and CDR2 SYGVNS. V gave up 2 bases and J gave up 0 bases; unmatched junction bases: 8. The DNA for the CDR3 is TGTGCCAGCAGTGAACCCCCCGGGGGACAGGGCTCCTACGAGCAGTACTTC. Translation gives CASSEPPGGQGSYEQYF.

This clone appeared once. The rearrangement links TRBV3-1 (or the pseudogene TRBV3-2) to TRBJ2-5; possibly TRBD1 for D (6 bases). CDR1 is LGHDT and CDR2 is YNNKEL in the germline V gene (reference sequence). Between the trimmed V and J ends, which lost 4 bases and 5 bases, there was a span of 17 bases. This CDR3 comprises 15 residues. The CDR3 DNA reads as TGTGCCAGCAGCCCGGGGCAGGGGAAACGGGAGACCCAGTACTTC. This gives the protein CASSPGQGKRETQYF.

The chain carries TRBV18 and TRBJ2-2; D perhaps matches TRBD1 (6 bases). Trimming took 3 bases from V and 2 from J, leaving 7 bases between them. Germline V gives CDR1 KGHSH, CDR2 LQKENI. The CDR3 has 14 amino acids. The CDR3 loop reads CASSPTGNTGELFF. The CDR3 coding sequence is TGTGCCAGCTCACCGACAGGAAACACCGGGGAGCTGTTTTTT.

J is TRBJ2-5 and V is TRBV7-2; TRBD2 agrees at 11 bases. This CDR3 spans 16 amino acids. Trimming took 3 bases from V and 5 from J; bases not matched to a gene: 8. Germline V gives CDR1 SGHTA, CDR2 FQGNSA. The DNA for the CDR3 is TGTGCCAGCAGCTTGGCTAGCGGGAGGAGGGGCGAGACCCAGTACTTC. This sequence encodes CASSLASGRRGETQYF.

The V call is TRBV6-2 or TRBV6-3, the J call TRBJ2-1; 7 bases are a match to TRBD2. This CDR3 has 14 residues. Germline lookup yields CDR1 MNHEY and CDR2 SVGEGT. Unmatched junction bases numbered 6, after V lost 2 bases and J lost 8 bases. The CDR3 sequence: CASSYALAGDEQFF. The CDR3, as DNA: TGTGCCAGCAGTTACGCCCTGGCGGGAGATGAGCAGTTCTTC.

This sequence joins TRBV5-6 and TRBJ2-2, with TRBD1 as a possible D gene (6 bases). This CDR3 has 16 residues. Germline values: CDR1 SGHDT, CDR2 YYEEEE. Deletions cut 7 bases from V and 2 bases from J, with 18 bases between. The CDR3 DNA reads TGTGCCAGCGGGGATACGACAGGAGTCAACACCGGGGAGCTGTTTTTT. This codes for CASGDTTGVNTGELFF.

The J gene is TRBJ2-3, the V gene TRBV7-9; 9 bases fit TRBD2. V trimming: 5 bases; J trimming: 0 bases; junction bases outside the gene matches: 9. The V gene's germline CDR1 is SEHNR and CDR2 FQNEAQ (reference sequence). CDR3 length equals 17 residues. The CDR3, as DNA: TGTGCCAGCAGCCCGGGATTAGCGGGGGCTAGCACAGATACGCAGTATTTT. Protein sequence: CASSPGLAGASTDTQYF.

The rearrangement joins TRBV9 to TRBJ1-5; TRBD1 aligns across 8 bases. V trimming: 3 bases; J trimming: 2 bases; junction bases outside the gene matches: 4. This CDR3 contains 15 residues. Germline loops: CDR1 SGDLS, CDR2 YYNGEE. Here the CDR3 DNA reads TGTGCCAGCAGCGAGACAGGGGTGGGCAATCAGCCCCAGCATTTT. Translated: CASSETGVGNQPQHF.